This TCR beta chain stems from a study of cytomegalovirus exposure and HLA in healthy donors. The study's findings and limits: Three CMV-associated chains proved CMV antigen-specific in vitro. Cytomegalovirus-associated status was assigned to 164 TCR beta chains. Subsequent analysis found a tendency for first-cohort TCR clusters to co-occur within the 100 to 150 validation repertoires.

The V and J ends lost 7 bases and 6 bases respectively, with 21 bases between them. This CDR3 comprises 16 residues. CDR1 is MNHNY, CDR2 SVGAGI, per germline (reference sequence). Among the roughly 120 subjects of the validation cohort, separate from the approximately 670-subject first cohort, were the donors. Notes on this clone: The target antigen is unknown.

Method: immunoSEQ multiplex PCR; TCRdb's copy keeps in-frame clones and lacks some. The sample comprises over 120,000 clones, nearly 90% of which are singletons, and 9% to 9.5% rests with the top ten. The sample taken for sequencing was PBMCs. The chain uses TRBV6-6 and TRBJ1-4, with D maybe TRBD1 (5 bases). The sequence was obtained from a woman aged 18-30 years in good health and CMV-seropositive. The CDR3, as DNA: TGTGCCAGCACCGTGTCGTTCCGGGCGGGGGATGAAAAACTGTTTTTT. Protein sequence: CASTVSFRAGDEKLFF.